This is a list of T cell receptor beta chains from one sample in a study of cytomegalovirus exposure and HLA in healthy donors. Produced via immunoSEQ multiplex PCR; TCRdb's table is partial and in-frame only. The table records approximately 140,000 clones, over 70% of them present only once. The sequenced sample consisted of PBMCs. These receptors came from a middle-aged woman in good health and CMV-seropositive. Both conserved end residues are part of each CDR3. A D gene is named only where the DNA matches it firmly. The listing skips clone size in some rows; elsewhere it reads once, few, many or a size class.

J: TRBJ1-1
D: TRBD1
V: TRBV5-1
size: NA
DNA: TGCGCCAGCAGCTTGCGACAGGGGAACACTGAAGCTTTCTTT
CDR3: CASSLRQGNTEAFF

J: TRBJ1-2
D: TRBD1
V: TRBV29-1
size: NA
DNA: TGCAGCGTTGGCCTCCTAGGTCTAGTGACAGGGGCGACGGGTGGCTACACCTTC
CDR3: CSVGLLGLVTGATGGYTF

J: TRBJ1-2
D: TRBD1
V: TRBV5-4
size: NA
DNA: TGTGCCAGCAGTTTCGGACAGGTCCCTACTAACTATGGCTACACCTTC
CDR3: CASSFGQVPTNYGYTF

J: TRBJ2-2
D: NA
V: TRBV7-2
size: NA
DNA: TGTGCCAGCAGCTTAGCGGGGAGGAACACCGGGGAGCTGTTTTTT
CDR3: CASSLAGRNTGELFF

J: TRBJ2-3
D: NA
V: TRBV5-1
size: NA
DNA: TGCGCCAGCCACAAGGAGCGAGTCACAGATACGCAGTATTTT
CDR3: CASHKERVTDTQYF

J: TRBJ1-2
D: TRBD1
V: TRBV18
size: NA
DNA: TGTGCCAGCTCACCGAACTTTCAGGGGGACTATGGCTACACCTTC
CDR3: CASSPNFQGDYGYTF

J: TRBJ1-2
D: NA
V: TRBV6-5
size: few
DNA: TGTGCCAGCAGTTCAGGGGATAACATTGGCTACACCTTC
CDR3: CASSSGDNIGYTF

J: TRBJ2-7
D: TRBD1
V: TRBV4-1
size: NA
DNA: TGCGCCAGCAGCCAAGGTAGGGACAGCTCCTACGAGCAGTACTTC
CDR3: CASSQGRDSSYEQYF

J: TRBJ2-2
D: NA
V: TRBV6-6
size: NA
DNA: TGTGCCAGCAGTTACAAGGGGCCAGGCACCGGGGAGCTGTTTTTT
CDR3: CASSYKGPGTGELFF

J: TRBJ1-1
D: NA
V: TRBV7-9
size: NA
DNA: TGTGCCAGCAGCTTGACGGGGAACACTGAAGCTTTCTTT
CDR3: CASSLTGNTEAFF

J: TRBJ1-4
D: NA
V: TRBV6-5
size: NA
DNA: TGTGCCAGCACCACGGGAGATACTAATGAAAAACTGTTTTTT
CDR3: CASTTGDTNEKLFF

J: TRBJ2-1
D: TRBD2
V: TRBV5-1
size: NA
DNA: TGCGCCAGCAGCTTACTAGCGGGGCCTTACAATGAGCAGTTCTTC
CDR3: CASSLLAGPYNEQFF

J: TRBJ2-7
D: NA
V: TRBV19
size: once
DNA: TGTGCCAGTAGTAGGGGCAGTTCCTACGAGCAGTACTTC
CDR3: CASSRGSSYEQYF

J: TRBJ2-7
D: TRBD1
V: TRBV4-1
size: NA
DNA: TGCGCCAGCAGCCAAGCAAGCCAGGGGGCTCGCTACGAGCAGTACTTC
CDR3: CASSQASQGARYEQYF

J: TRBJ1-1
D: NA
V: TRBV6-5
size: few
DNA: TGTGCCAGCAGTTTAACCGGGTTCACTGAAGCTTTCTTT
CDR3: CASSLTGFTEAFF

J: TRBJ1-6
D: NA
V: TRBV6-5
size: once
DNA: TGTGCCAGCAGACTAGGGACTGAACCTAATTCACCCCTCCACTTT
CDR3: CASRLGTEPNSPLHF

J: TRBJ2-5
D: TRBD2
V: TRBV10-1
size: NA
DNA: TGCGCCAGCAGGCCGGGACTAGCGAGCACCGGGACCCAGTACTTC
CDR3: CASRPGLASTGTQYF

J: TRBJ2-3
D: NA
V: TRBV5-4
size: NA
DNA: TGTGCCAGCAGCTTGTCGGCAACCGGAGCAGATACGCAGTATTTT
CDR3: CASSLSATGADTQYF

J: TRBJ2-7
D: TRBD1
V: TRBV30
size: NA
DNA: TGTGCCTGGAGTTTAGGGGTACAGGGGGGCGCCGAGCAGTACTTC
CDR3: CAWSLGVQGGAEQYF